The 13 T cell receptor beta chains presented below share a single source sample, sequenced in a study of blood T cell repertoires in COVID-19. Sequencing was performed with immunoSEQ multiplex PCR; in TCRdb, only in-frame clones are kept and a portion is missing. The profile shows about 50,000 clones, roughly nine tenths of them singletons. The specimen was peripheral blood. Receptors originate from a human donor in a cohort sampled during active COVID-19.

V and J are TRBV7-3 and TRBJ2-1; 7 nucleotides align to TRBD2. Unmatched junction bases numbered 19, after V lost 6 bases and J lost 5 bases. This CDR3 has 18 amino acids. Germline values: CDR1 SGHTA, CDR2 FQGTGA. The CDR3 region is CASSPGFGRGRKNNEQFF. CDR3 sequence (DNA): TGTGCCAGCAGTCCCGGGTTCGGGCGCGGGAGAAAAAACAATGAGCAGTTCTTC.

The chain employs TRBV19 and TRBJ1-2, with 7 bases identical to TRBD1. Germline lookup yields CDR1 LNHDA and CDR2 SQIVND (reference sequence). V trimming: 5 bases; J trimming: 7 bases; junction bases outside the gene matches: 7. This CDR3 contains 13 residues. CDR3 amino acids: CASSGGGAAGYTF. CDR3 DNA: TGTGCCAGTAGTGGAGGGGGCGCGGCTGGCTACACCTTC. Looking up the rest from reference TRBV19 and TRBJ1-2 gives the full variable domain: DGGITQSPKYLFRKEGQNVTLSCEQNLNHDAMYWYRQDPGQGLRLIYYSQIVNDFQKGDIAEGYSVSREKKESFPLTVTSAQKNPTAFYLCASSGGGAAGYTFGSGTRLTVV.

This clone was counted a single time. The rearrangement links TRBV7-8 to TRBJ2-3; TRBD2 matches at 13 bases. The CDR3 is 16 amino acids. Germline assignment: CDR1 SGHVS and CDR2 FQNEAQ. With V trimmed by 2 bases and J by 4 bases, 3 bases remained unmatched. CDR3 bases: TGTGCCAGCAGCTTAATGGGACTAGCGGGATCAGATACGCAGTATTTT. This codes for CASSLMGLAGSDTQYF.

The genes are TRBV6-5 and TRBJ2-5; 11 bases are shared with TRBD2. CDR1 MNHEY and CDR2 SVGAGI come from the germline V gene. V dropped 6 bases and J dropped 5; count of bases not matched to a gene: 8. The CDR3 consists of 15 residues. CDR3 bases: TGTGCCAGCAGGGGTAGCGGGAGGGCCCGGGAGACCCAGTACTTC. Protein: CASRGSGRARETQYF.

This chain joins TRBV6-5 and TRBJ2-7; 12 positions agree with TRBD2. The CDR3 is 14 residues long. Germline V gives CDR1 MNHEY, CDR2 SVGAGI. Germline trimming cut 8 bases from V and 6 bases from J; bases unmatched to any gene: 8. CDR3 bases: TGTGCCAGCGCCAGGACTAGCGGGGTGTTCGAGCAGTACTTC. Its translation is CASARTSGVFEQYF.

The chain recombines TRBV4-1 with TRBJ2-1; D not resolved. Trimming removed 4 bases at V and 3 bases at J, with 10 bases between. The germline CDR1 and CDR2 sequences are MGHRA and YSYEKL. The CDR3 extends over 14 amino acids. Here the CDR3 DNA reads TGCGCCAGCAGCCGAAGCTCTTACTACAATGAGCAGTTCTTC. It is translated as CASSRSSYYNEQFF.

The rearrangement links TRBV18 to TRBJ2-7; 7 bases agree with TRBD1. Germline V gene sequence: CDR1 KGHSH, CDR2 LQKENI. Germline trimming cut 5 bases from V and 3 bases from J; bases unmatched to any gene: 1. This CDR3 region has 12 residues. CDR3 region: CASSGDSYEQYV. Here the CDR3 DNA reads TGTGCCAGCTCAGGGGACAGCTACGAGCAGTACGTC.

The V gene is TRBV27, the J gene TRBJ1-2, with unresolved D. The CDR3 covers 14 residues. V was cut by 6 bases and J by 0 bases, with 11 bases left in between. Germline lookup yields CDR1 MNHEY and CDR2 SMNVEV (reference sequence). CDR3 residues: CASRELGSNYGYTF. CDR3 DNA sequence: TGTGCCAGCAGGGAGTTAGGATCTAACTATGGCTACACCTTC.

V is TRBV4-1 and J is TRBJ2-7; TRBD2 agrees at 9 bases. The CDR3 is 16 residues long. The J segment lost 7 bases and the V segment lost 7 bases, leaving 17 bases of the junction unmatched. The germline V gene encodes CDR1 MGHRA and CDR2 YSYEKL. CDR3 amino acids: CASTNLGASGTGEQYF. CDR3 coding DNA: TGCGCCAGCACCAACTTGGGGGCTAGCGGGACGGGAGAGCAGTACTTC.

The V gene is TRBV7-6, the J gene TRBJ2-5; a possible D gene is TRBD1 (5 bases). The CDR3 has 13 amino acids. V was trimmed by 6 bases and J by 3 bases, leaving 11 bases between them. Germline V gives CDR1 SGHVS, CDR2 FNYEAQ. CDR3 sequence: CASRYLGEETQYF. The CDR3 DNA sequence: TGTGCCAGCAGATACCTAGGGGAAGAGACCCAGTACTTC.

This chain's CDR3 is CASSPRTSASSYEQYV. The CDR3 bases are TGTGCCAGCAGCCCTCGGACTAGCGCTAGCTCCTACGAGCAGTACGTC. The chain couples TRBV5-6 to TRBJ2-7, with 9 bases lining up with TRBD2. The CDR3 is 16 residues long. Germline CDR1 and CDR2: SGHDT and YYEEEE. The J segment lost 0 bases and the V segment lost 4 bases, leaving 8 bases of the junction unmatched.

The chain employs TRBV9 and TRBJ1-1; possible D gene TRBD1, 5 bases. This CDR3 contains 15 residues. V shed 0 bases and J shed 4 bases, with 13 bases lying between them. Germline V lookup: CDR1 SGDLS, CDR2 YYNGEE. The DNA for the CDR3 is TGTGCCAGCAGCGTAGAATTGGGGCAGGGCACTGAAGCTTTCTTT. Its translation: CASSVELGQGTEAFF.

The J gene is TRBJ2-3, the V gene TRBV7-3; 10 nucleotides align to TRBD2. V gave up 2 bases and J gave up 2 bases; unmatched junction bases: 1. CDR3 length: 15 residues. Germline values: CDR1 SGHTA, CDR2 FQGTGA. CDR3 sequence: CASSLLAGATDTQYF. CDR3 nucleotides: TGTGCCAGCAGCTTACTAGCGGGGGCCACAGATACGCAGTATTTT.